This T cell receptor (beta chain) was captured in a study of immune evolution from preneoplasia to lung adenocarcinoma. Sequencing used immunoSEQ multiplex PCR; TCRdb keeps in-frame clones, though not all of them. The profile shows 1,500 to 2,000 clones, 65% to 90% of them singletons. Germline lookup yields CDR1 SGHTA and CDR2 FQGNSA. The CDR3 contains 14 residues. V dropped 0 bases and J dropped 7 bases, with 12 bases sitting between them. The origin of this receptor is a person between 70 and 80 years old with lung adenocarcinoma. This chain joins TRBV7-2 and TRBJ2-5; D ambiguous. The specimen was FFPE adjacent normal lung tissue. CDR3 loop: CASSLAPSVLTQYF. CDR3 in DNA: TGTGCCAGCAGCTTAGCGCCGAGCGTGTTGACCCAGTACTTC.